The rows below give T cell receptor beta chains drawn from one sample of a study of shared clonotypes between healthy human individuals. Only in-frame clones appear in the TCRdb table, and some are missing; sequencing was by immunoSEQ multiplex PCR. This sample has about 680,000 clones, with 92% found just once. Material for sequencing was naive CD8+ T cells sorted from blood. Receptors were obtained from a man aged 25 to 45 in good health. CDR3s leave out the opening cysteine and the closing phenylalanine or tryptophan. Only part of the rows carry a size: once, few, many, or a class if the clone is expanded.

clone_size: NA; v_call: TRBV5-4; cdr3_aa: ASSGSISGTNTGELF
clone_size: NA; v_call: TRBV6-6; cdr3_aa: ASSKNTGELF
clone_size: few; v_call: TRBV7-9; cdr3_aa: ASSLAARHPYNEQF
clone_size: NA; v_call: TRBV30; cdr3_aa: AWSQGAGIQPQH
clone_size: NA; v_call: TRBV7-2; cdr3_aa: ASSLKGRTTPEAF
clone_size: NA; v_call: TRBV7-9; cdr3_aa: ASSLEAQQF
clone_size: NA; v_call: TRBV28; cdr3_aa: ASTQNRDLGTDTQY
clone_size: NA; v_call: TRBV11-2; cdr3_aa: ASSFSGTSYEQY
clone_size: NA; v_call: TRBV5-1; cdr3_aa: ASSSGLAGASEQY
clone_size: NA; v_call: TRBV18; cdr3_aa: ASSPGTFSNQPQH
clone_size: NA; v_call: TRBV5-4; cdr3_aa: ASSLGQGLNGYT
clone_size: NA; v_call: TRBV5-6; cdr3_aa: ASSLGTGQGSIEQF
clone_size: NA; v_call: TRBV11-2; cdr3_aa: ASSLTGPQEY
clone_size: NA; v_call: TRBV5-4; cdr3_aa: ASSDQGAQETQY
clone_size: NA; v_call: TRBV19; cdr3_aa: ASSAQGWAEAF
clone_size: once; v_call: TRBV6-4; cdr3_aa: ASSSTLATNTEQF
clone_size: NA; v_call: TRBV27; cdr3_aa: ASSLLGHGGSGELF
clone_size: NA; v_call: TRBV28; cdr3_aa: ASSPLKPSTSYEQY
clone_size: NA; v_call: TRBV29-1; cdr3_aa: SVELIDRGVYNEQF
clone_size: NA; v_call: TRBV7-9; cdr3_aa: ASSRAGVTETQY
clone_size: NA; v_call: TRBV5-6; cdr3_aa: ASSYPTPSMGNEQF
clone_size: once; v_call: TRBV5-6; cdr3_aa: ASSFPGLAGANVLT
clone_size: NA; v_call: TRBV7-9; cdr3_aa: ASLPTGGTEAF
clone_size: NA; v_call: TRBV6-6; cdr3_aa: ASSYGSGELF
clone_size: once; v_call: TRBV28; cdr3_aa: ASSDLLAGGPGTQY
clone_size: NA; v_call: TRBV6-6; cdr3_aa: ASSYSSQPQH
clone_size: NA; v_call: TRBV28; cdr3_aa: ASSQTGSNQPQH
clone_size: NA; v_call: TRBV7-6; cdr3_aa: ASSLETSGYIYNEQF
clone_size: NA; v_call: TRBV7-9; cdr3_aa: ASSLVSGREAF
clone_size: NA; v_call: TRBV5-4; cdr3_aa: ASSPTQGLAGEVDNEQF
clone_size: NA; v_call: TRBV27; cdr3_aa: ASSFSGTPNQPQH
clone_size: NA; v_call: TRBV13; cdr3_aa: ASSSGTPNTEAF
clone_size: NA; v_call: TRBV11-2; cdr3_aa: ASSLVVGTWGEQY
clone_size: NA; v_call: TRBV7-9; cdr3_aa: ASSLEGLAGGYNEQF
clone_size: few; v_call: TRBV28; cdr3_aa: ASSPRLVFTGELF
clone_size: NA; v_call: TRBV7-9; cdr3_aa: ASSFSQGPLTGELF
clone_size: NA; v_call: TRBV30; cdr3_aa: AWGPRDRVFSEAF
clone_size: NA; v_call: TRBV11-3; cdr3_aa: ASSLSSSYEQY
clone_size: NA; v_call: TRBV4-1; cdr3_aa: ASSQAERQAGGPYEQY
clone_size: few; v_call: TRBV5-4; cdr3_aa: ASSLEIGQPQH
clone_size: NA; v_call: TRBV7-8; cdr3_aa: ASSLAQRGTARSPSEQY
clone_size: NA; v_call: TRBV9; cdr3_aa: ASSATTSGTGELF
clone_size: once; v_call: TRBV7-3; cdr3_aa: ASSSAPLLAGGYNEQF
clone_size: NA; v_call: TRBV5-1; cdr3_aa: ASSRDRGAYEQY
clone_size: NA; v_call: TRBV2; cdr3_aa: ASSDYEQY
clone_size: few; v_call: TRBV14; cdr3_aa: ASSDLGGNTEAF
clone_size: NA; v_call: TRBV14; cdr3_aa: ASSPRLARGNEQF
clone_size: NA; v_call: TRBV7-8; cdr3_aa: ASSLLTSGDYNEQF
clone_size: NA; v_call: TRBV7-9; cdr3_aa: ASSGRGEDGYT
clone_size: NA; v_call: TRBV4-1; cdr3_aa: ASSELLAGVYEQY
clone_size: NA; v_call: TRBV27; cdr3_aa: ASRADRDFAAF
clone_size: NA; v_call: TRBV5-4; cdr3_aa: ASSSDSYNEQF